This note documents a single T cell receptor (beta chain) sequence. The J segment lost 6 bases and the V segment lost 6 bases, leaving 2 bases of the junction unmatched. The CDR3 sequence is 12 residues long. CDR1 is DFQATT and CDR2 is SNEGSKA in the germline V gene (reference sequence). The data were taken from a study of patients and donors after allogeneic stem cell transplantation. From the RT-PCR reads, TCRdb called clonotypes with MiXCR, one entry per CDR3 protein. The table lists about a million distinct CDR3 sequences, around 17% of them singletons. The chain uses TRBV20-1 and TRBJ2-2; 9 nucleotides align to TRBD1. The receptor's source is a human donor who was either an allogeneic HSCT recipient or a stem cell or donor lymphocyte infusion donor (not recorded which). It is not recorded whose cells these are; they may come from a transplant donor. The sequenced material came from blood, either unsorted or a sorted T cell fraction (not recorded which). The chain's CDR3 is CSATGGAGELFF. CDR3 nucleotides: TGCAGTGCAACAGGGGGCGCCGGGGAGCTGTTTTTT.